This record looks at one T cell receptor (beta chain) sequence and its context. Its antigen remains unidentified. The sample originates from a study of CD8+CD57+ T cells in acquired aplastic anemia. Background on the study: Sequencing produced an average of about 11 million reads per healthy donor for CD4+ cells.

Notes on the study in general: No significant patient-versus-control difference appeared in CD8+ Simpson's diversity.

Genomic DNA provided the template from which TCR beta VDJ and CDR3 profiles were obtained. TCRdb recomputed calls from the reads with MiXCR, one row per CDR3 protein. The sample has some 180,000 distinct CDR3 sequences; 46% are singletons. Sequencing was carried out using sorted CD4+, CD8+, or CD8+CD57+ T cells (not recorded which) from PBMCs. The source is a human donor in good health.

The CDR3 here is CASSLGTGLSYEQYF. CDR3 nucleotide sequence: TGTGCCAGCAGCTTAGGGACAGGGCTCTCCTACGAGCAGTACTTC. The chain employs TRBV7-7 and TRBJ2-7; 8 bases fit TRBD1. The V and J ends lost 1 base and 0 bases, in that order; junction bases with no gene match: 2. The CDR3 totals 15 residues. Germline-derived CDR1 and CDR2 are SSHAT and FNYEAQ (reference sequence).